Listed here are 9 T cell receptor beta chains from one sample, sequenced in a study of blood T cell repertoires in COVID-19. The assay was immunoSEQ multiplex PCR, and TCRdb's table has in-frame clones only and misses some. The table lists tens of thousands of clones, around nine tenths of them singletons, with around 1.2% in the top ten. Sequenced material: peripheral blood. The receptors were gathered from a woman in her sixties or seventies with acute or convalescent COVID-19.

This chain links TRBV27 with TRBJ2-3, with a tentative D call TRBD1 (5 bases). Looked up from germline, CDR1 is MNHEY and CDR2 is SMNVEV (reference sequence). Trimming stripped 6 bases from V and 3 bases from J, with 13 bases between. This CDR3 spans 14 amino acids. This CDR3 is CASSIHQGTDTQYF. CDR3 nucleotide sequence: TGTGCCAGCAGCATCCACCAGGGAACAGATACGCAGTATTTT.

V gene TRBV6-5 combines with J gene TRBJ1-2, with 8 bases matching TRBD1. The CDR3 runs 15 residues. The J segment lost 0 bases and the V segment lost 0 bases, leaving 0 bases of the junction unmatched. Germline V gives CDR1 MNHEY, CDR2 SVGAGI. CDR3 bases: TGTGCCAGCAGTTACTCGGACAGGGCTAACTATGGCTACACCTTC. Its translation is CASSYSDRANYGYTF.

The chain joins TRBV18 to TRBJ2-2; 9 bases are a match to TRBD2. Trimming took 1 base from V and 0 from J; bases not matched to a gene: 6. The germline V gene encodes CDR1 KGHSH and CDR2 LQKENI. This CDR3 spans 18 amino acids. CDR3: CASSPQALAGTNTGELFF. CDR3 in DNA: TGTGCCAGCTCACCACAGGCTCTAGCGGGAACGAACACCGGGGAGCTGTTTTTT.

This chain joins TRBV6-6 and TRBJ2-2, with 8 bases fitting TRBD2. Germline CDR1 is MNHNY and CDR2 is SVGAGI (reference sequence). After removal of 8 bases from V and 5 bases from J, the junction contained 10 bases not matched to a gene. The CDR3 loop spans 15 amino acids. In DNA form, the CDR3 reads TGTGCCAGCGCCCGGGGGGGGCGACGGACCGGGGAGCTGTTTTTT. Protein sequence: CASARGGRRTGELFF.

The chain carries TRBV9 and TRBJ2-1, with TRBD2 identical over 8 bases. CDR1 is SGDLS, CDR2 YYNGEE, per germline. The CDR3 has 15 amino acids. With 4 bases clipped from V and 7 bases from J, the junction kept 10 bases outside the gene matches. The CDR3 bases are TGTGCCAGCAGCAGTACGGGACTAGGCTATAATGAGCAGTTCTTC. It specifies CASSSTGLGYNEQFF.

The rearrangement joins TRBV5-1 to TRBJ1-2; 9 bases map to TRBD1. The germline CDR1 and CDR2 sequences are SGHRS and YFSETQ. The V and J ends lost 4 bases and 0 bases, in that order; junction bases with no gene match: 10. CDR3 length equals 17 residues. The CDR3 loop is CASSGWHRGLANYGYTF. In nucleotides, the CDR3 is TGCGCCAGCAGCGGCTGGCACAGGGGGCTTGCTAACTATGGCTACACCTTC.

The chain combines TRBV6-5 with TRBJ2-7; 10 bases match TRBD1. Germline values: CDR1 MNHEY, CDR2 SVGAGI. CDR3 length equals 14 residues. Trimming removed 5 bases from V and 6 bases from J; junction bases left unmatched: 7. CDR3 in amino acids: CASSHWDRGAEQYV. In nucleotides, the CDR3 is TGTGCCAGCAGTCATTGGGACAGGGGAGCCGAGCAGTACGTC.

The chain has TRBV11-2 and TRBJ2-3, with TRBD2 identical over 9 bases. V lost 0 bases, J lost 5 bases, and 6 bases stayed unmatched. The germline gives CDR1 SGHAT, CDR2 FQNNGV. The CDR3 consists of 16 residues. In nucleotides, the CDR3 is TGTGCCAGCAGCTTAGATTTTGCTAGCGGGATAGATACGCAGTATTTT. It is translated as CASSLDFASGIDTQYF.

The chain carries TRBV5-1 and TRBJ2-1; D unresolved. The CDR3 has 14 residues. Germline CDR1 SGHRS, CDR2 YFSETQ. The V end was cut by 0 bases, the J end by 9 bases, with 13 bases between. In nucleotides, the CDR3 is TGCGCCAGCAGCTTGGTACCCTCCCCCGGTGAGCAGTTCTTC. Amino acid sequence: CASSLVPSPGEQFF.